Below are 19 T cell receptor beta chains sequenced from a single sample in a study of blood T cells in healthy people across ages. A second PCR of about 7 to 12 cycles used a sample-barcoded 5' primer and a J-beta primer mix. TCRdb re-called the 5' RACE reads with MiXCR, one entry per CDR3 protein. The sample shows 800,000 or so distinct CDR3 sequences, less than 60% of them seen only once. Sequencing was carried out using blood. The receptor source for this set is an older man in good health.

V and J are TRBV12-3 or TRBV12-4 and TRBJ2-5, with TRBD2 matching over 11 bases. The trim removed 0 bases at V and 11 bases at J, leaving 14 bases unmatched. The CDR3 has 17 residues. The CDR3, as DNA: TGTGCCAGCAGTTTAGCGCTGGGACTAGCGGATTCCAATGAGCAGTACTTC. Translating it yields CASSLALGLADSNEQYF.

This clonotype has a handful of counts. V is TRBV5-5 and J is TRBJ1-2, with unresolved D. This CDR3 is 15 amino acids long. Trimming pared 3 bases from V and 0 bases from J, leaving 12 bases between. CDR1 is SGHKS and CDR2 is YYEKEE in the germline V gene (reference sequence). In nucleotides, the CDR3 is TGTGCCAGCAGCTCTGGACGGCCGTCTAACTATGGCTACACCTTC. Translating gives CASSSGRPSNYGYTF.

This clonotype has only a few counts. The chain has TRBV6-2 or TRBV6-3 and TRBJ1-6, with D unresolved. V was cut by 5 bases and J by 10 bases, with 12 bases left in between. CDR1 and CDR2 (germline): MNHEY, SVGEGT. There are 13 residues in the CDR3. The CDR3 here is CASSRGPGSPLHF. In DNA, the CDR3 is TGTGCCAGCAGTAGAGGGCCAGGATCACCCCTCCACTTT.

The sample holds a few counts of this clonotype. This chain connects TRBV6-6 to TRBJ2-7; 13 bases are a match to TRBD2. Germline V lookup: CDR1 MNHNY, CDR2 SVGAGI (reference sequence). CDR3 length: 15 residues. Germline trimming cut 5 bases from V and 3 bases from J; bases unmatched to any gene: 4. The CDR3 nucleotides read TGTGCCAGCAGTCGAGGACTAGCGGGAGACTACGAGCAGTACTTC. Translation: CASSRGLAGDYEQYF.

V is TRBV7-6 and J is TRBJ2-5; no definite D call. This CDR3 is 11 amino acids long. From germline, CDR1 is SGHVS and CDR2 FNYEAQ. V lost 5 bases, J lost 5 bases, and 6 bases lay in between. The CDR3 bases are TGTGCCAGCAGCGCTGGGGAGACCCAGTACTTC. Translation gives CASSAGETQYF. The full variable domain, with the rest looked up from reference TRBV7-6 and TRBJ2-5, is GAGVSQSPRYKVTKRGQDVALRCDPISGHVSLYWYRQALGQGPEFLTYFNYEAQQDKSGLPNDRFSAERPEGSISTLTIQRTEQRDSAMYRCASSAGETQYFGPGTRLLVL.

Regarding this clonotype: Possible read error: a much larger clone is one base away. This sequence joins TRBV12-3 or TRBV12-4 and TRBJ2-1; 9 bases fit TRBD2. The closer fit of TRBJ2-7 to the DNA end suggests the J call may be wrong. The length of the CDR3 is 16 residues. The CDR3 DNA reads TGTGCCAGCAGTCATCCTCCTAGCGGGACCTACAATGAGCAGTACTTC. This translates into CASSHPPSGTYNEQYF.

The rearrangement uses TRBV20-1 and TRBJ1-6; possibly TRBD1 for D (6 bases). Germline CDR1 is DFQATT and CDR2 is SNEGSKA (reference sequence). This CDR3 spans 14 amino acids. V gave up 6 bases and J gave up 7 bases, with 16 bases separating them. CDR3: CSAPTGVLNSPLHF. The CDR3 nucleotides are TGCAGTGCCCCGACAGGCGTATTAAATTCACCCCTCCACTTT.

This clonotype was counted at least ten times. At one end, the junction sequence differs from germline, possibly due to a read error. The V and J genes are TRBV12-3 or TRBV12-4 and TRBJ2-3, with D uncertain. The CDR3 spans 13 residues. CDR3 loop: CASSLAGPDTQYF. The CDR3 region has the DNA TGTGCCAGCAGCTTAGCAGGTCCAGATACGCAGTATTTT.

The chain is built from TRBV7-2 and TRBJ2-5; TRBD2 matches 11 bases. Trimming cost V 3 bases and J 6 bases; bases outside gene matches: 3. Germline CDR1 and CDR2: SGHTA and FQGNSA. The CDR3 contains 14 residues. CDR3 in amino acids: CASSFGTSGQTQYF. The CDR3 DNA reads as TGTGCCAGCAGCTTCGGGACTAGCGGCCAGACCCAGTACTTC.

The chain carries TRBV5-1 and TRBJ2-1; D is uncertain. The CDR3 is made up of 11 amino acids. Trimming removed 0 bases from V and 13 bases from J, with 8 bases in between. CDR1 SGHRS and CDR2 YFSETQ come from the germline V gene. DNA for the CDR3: TGCGCCAGCAGCTTGGGGATGGATCAGTTCTTC. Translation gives CASSLGMDQFF.

CDR3 sequence (DNA): TGTGCCAGCAGTTCTCGACAGACGTATCAAGAGACCCAGTACTTC. Translating it yields CASSSRQTYQETQYF. V and J are TRBV28 and TRBJ2-5; D may be TRBD1 (5 bases). V was trimmed by 4 bases and J by 2 bases, leaving 14 bases between them. Germline V CDR1 and CDR2: MDHEN, SYDVKM. The CDR3 runs 15 residues.

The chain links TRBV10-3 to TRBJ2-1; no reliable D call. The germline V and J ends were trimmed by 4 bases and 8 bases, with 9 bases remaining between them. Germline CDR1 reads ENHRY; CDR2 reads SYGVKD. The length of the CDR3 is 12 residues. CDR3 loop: CAISGGPYEQFF. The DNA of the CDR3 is TGTGCCATCAGTGGAGGTCCCTATGAGCAGTTCTTC.

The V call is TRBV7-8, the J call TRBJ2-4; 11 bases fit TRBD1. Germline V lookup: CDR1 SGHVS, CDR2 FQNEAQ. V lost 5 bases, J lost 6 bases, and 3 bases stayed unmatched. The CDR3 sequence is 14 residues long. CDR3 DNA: TGTGCCAGCAGCCTTGGACAGGGGGCAAACATTCAGTACTTC. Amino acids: CASSLGQGANIQYF.

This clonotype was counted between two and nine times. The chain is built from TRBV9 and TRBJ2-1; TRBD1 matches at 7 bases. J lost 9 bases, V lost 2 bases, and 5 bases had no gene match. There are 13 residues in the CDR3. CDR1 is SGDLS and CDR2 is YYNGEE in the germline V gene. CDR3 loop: CASSVLQGTEQFF. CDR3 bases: TGTGCCAGCAGCGTCCTACAGGGGACTGAGCAGTTCTTC.

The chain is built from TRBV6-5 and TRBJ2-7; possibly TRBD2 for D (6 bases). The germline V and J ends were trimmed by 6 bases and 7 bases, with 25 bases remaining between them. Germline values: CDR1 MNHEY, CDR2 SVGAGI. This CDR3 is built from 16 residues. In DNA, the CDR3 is TGTGCCAGCAGCACCAGGAGTAAGCCGGATGGGAGGGAGCAGTACTTC. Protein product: CASSTRSKPDGREQYF.

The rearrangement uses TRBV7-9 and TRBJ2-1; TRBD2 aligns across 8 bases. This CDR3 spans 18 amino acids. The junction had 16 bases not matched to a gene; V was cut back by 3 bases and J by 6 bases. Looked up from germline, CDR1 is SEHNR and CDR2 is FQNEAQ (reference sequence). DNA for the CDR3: TGTGCCAGCAGCTTGAGGGTAGGGATGGCGGGAGGCGGCAATGAGCAGTTCTTC. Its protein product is CASSLRVGMAGGGNEQFF.

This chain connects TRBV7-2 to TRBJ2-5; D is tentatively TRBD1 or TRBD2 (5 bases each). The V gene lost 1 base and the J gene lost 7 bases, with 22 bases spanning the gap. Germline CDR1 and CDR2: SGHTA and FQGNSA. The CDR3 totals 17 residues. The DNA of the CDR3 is TGTGCCAGCAGCTTAGGCCCTCGAGGGGCGCTTGAGGCGACCCAGTACTTC. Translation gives CASSLGPRGALEATQYF.

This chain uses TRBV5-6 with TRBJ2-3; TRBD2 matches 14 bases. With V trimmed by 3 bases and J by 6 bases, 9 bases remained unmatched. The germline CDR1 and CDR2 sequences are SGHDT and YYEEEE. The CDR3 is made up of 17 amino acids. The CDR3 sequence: CASSYGLAGGIMDTQYF. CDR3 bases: TGTGCCAGCAGCTACGGACTAGCGGGAGGAATAATGGATACGCAGTATTTT.

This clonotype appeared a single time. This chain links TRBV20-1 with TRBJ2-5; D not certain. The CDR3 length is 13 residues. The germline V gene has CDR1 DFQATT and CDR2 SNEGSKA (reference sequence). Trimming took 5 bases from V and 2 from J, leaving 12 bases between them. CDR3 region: CSALHTFQETQYF. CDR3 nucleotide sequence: TGCAGTGCTCTTCACACCTTTCAAGAGACCCAGTACTTC.